Listed here is a single T cell receptor beta chain. Data came from immunoSEQ multiplex PCR; TCRdb stores just in-frame clones and leaves some out. The sample lists 200,000 to 300,000 clones; around 85% were seen once. The V end was cut by 4 bases, the J end by 3 bases, with 11 bases between. CDR1 is SGDLS and CDR2 is YYNGEE in the germline V gene. This CDR3 spans 14 amino acids. This sample is drawn from a study of blood T cell repertoires in COVID-19. This TCR was recovered from a man aged 55 to 70 with acute or convalescent COVID-19. The chain carries TRBV9 and TRBJ1-5; D is unclear. Input material: peripheral blood. The CDR3 spells CASSSAGANQPQHF. Here the CDR3 DNA reads TGTGCCAGCAGCTCCGCCGGAGCCAATCAGCCCCAGCATTTT.